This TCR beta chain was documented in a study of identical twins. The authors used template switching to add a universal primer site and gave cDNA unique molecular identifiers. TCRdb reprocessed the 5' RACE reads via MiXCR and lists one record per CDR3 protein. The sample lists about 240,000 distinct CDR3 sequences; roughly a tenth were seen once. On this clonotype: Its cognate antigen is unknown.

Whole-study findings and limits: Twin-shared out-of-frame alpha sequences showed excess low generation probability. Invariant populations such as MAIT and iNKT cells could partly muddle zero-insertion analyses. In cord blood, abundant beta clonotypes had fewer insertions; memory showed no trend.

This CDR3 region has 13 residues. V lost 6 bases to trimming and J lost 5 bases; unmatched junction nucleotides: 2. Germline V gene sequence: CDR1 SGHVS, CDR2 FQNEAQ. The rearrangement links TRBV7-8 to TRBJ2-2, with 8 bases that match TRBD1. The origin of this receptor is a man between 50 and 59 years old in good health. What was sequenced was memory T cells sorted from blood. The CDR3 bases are TGTGCCAGCAGTCGACAGGGGACCGGGGAGCTGTTTTTT. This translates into CASSRQGTGELFF.